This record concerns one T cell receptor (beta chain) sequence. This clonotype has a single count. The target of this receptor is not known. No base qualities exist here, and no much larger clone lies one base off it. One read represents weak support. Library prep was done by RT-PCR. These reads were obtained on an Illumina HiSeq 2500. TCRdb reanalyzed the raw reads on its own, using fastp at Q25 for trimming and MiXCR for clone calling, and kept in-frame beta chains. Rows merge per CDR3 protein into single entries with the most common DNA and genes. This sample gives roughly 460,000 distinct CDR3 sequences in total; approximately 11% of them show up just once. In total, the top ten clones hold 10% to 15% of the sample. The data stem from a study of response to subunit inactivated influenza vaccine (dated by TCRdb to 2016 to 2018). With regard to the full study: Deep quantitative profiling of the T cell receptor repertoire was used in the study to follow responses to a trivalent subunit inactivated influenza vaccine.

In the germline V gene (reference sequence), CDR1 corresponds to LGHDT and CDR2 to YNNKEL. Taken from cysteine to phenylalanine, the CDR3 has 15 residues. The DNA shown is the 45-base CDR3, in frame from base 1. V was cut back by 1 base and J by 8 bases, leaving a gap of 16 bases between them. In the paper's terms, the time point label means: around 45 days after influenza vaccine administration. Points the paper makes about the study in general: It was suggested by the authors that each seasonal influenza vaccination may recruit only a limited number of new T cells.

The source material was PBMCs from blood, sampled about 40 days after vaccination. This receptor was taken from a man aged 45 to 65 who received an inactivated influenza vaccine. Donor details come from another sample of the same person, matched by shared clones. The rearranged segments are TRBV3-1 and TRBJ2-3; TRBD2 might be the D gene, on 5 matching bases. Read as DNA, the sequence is TGTGCCAGCAGCCAAGCGGCGGGTCCCCGGGCTACGCAGTATTTT. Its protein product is CASSQAAGPRATQYF.